The present T cell receptor (beta chain) was sequenced within a study of beta chain features in type 1 diabetes. Study as a whole: The study examined roughly 100 million sorted cells across all samples. General study results and limits: Short templates might get an advantage during PCR, and this would be equal in patients and controls.

What was sequenced were expressed TCRB transcripts, since all of the isolated RNA had been reverse transcribed. Only in-frame clones appear in the TCRdb table, and some are missing; sequencing was by immunoSEQ multiplex PCR. The repertoire holds under 400,000 clones, with around 13% as singletons. This clone showed up just a few times. The antigen is not known. CDR3 size: 12 residues. J lost 11 bases, V lost 0 bases, and 3 bases had no gene match. Germline V gene sequence: CDR1 SGDLS, CDR2 YYNGEE. This sequence joins TRBV9 and TRBJ2-5, with 8 bases matching TRBD2. The receptor comes from a man younger than 35 in good health. The sequenced sample consisted of naive CD4+ T cells from blood. CDR3 residues: CASSVGAGEQYF. CDR3 in DNA: TGTGCCAGCAGCGTAGGAGCGGGGGAGCAGTACTTC.